This TCR beta chain emerged from a study of T cell repertoires in cytomegalovirus infection. Study-level information: The study used recently identified HLA-C-restricted and well-studied HLA-B-restricted CMV epitopes.

CDR1 is DFQATT, CDR2 SNEGSKA, per germline (reference sequence). The CDR3 has 12 residues. Trimming removed 1 base from V and 6 bases from J, with 10 bases in between. Remarks on this clonotype: Its target is not known.

TCRdb reprocessed the reads via MiXCR and lists one record per CDR3 protein. The table includes around 570,000 distinct CDR3 sequences, approximately 40% detected once. V usage is TRBV20-1 and J usage is TRBJ2-7; perhaps TRBD2 as D (5 bases). The material sequenced was cultured PBMCs, taken from culture after CMV antigen stimulation. The TCR comes from a human donor in good health (CMV status not recorded). Some clones in this sample may be carry-over from other donors' samples. In nucleotides, the CDR3 is TGCAGTGCTAGAGTCAACGAGGGCGAGCAGTACTTC. Translation gives CSARVNEGEQYF.